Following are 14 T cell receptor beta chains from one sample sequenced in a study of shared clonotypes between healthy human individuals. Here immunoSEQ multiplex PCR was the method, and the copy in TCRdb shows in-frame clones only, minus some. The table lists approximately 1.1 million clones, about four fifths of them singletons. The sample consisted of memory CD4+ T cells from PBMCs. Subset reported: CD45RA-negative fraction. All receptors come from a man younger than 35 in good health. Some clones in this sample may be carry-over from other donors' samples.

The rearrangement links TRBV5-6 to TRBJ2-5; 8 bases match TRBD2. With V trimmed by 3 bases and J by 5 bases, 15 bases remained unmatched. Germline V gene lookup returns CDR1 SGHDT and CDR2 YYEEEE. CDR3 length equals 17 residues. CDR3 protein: CASSSFFTSGVRETQYF. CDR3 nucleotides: TGTGCCAGCAGCTCCTTTTTTACTAGCGGAGTGAGGGAGACCCAGTACTTC.

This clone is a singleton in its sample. The CDR3 region has the DNA TGTGCCAGCAGTCGCCTTGCGGGAGAGCAAGAGACCCAGTACTTC. This translates into CASSRLAGEQETQYF. The chain has TRBV25-1 and TRBJ2-5, with 7 bases that match TRBD2. This CDR3 has 15 amino acids. V lost 5 bases to trimming and J lost 2 bases; unmatched junction nucleotides: 8. Germline V gene data show CDR1 as MGHDK and CDR2 as SYGVNS.

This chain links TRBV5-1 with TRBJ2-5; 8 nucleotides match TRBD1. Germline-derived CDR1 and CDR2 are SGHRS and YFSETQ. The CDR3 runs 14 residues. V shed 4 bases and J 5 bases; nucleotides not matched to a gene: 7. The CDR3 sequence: CASSQPTGVETQYF. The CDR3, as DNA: TGCGCCAGCAGCCAACCGACAGGGGTGGAGACCCAGTACTTC.

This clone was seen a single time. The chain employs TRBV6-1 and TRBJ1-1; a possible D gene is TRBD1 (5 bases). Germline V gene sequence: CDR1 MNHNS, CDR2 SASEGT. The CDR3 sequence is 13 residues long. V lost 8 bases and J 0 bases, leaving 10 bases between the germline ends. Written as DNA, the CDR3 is TGTGCCAGCCTGGTGGGGGTGAACACTGAAGCTTTCTTT. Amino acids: CASLVGVNTEAFF.

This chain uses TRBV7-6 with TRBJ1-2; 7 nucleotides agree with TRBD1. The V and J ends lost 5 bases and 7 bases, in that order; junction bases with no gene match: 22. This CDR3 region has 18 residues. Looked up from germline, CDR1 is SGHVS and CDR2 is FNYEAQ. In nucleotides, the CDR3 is TGTGCCAGCAGCCCTATGACAGGGCCCGCCGTGTATGTCTCTGGCTACACCTTC. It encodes CASSPMTGPAVYVSGYTF.

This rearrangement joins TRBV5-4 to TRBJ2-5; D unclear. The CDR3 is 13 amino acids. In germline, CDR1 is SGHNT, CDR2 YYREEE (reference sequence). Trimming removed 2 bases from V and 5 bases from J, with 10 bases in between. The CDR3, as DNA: TGTGCCAGCAGCTTTACTCTCCAGGAGACCCAGTACTTC. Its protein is CASSFTLQETQYF.

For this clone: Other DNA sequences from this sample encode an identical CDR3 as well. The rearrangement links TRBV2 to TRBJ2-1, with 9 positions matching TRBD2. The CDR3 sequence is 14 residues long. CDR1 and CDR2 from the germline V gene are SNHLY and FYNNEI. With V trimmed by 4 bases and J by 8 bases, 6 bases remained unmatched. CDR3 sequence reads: CASSASGVWDEQFF. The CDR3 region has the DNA TGTGCCAGCAGTGCTAGCGGGGTTTGGGATGAGCAGTTCTTC.

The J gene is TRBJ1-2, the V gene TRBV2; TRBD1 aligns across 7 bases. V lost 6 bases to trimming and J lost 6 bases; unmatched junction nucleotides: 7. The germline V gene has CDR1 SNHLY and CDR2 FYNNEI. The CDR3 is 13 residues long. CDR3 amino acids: CASSRGQADGYTF. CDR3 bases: TGTGCCAGCAGCCGAGGACAGGCGGATGGCTACACCTTC. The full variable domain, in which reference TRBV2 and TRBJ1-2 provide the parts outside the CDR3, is EPEVTQTPSHQVTQMGQEVILRCVPISNHLYFYWYRQILGQKVEFLVSFYNNEISEKSEIFDDQFSVERPDGSNFTLKIRSTKLEDSAMYFCASSRGQADGYTFGSGTRLTVV.

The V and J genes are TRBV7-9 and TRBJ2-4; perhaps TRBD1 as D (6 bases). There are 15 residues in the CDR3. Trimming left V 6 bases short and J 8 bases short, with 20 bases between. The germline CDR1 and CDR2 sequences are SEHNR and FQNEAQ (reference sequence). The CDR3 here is CASSLLGAANHIQYF. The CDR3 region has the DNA TGTGCCAGCAGTTTGTTGGGGGCGGCCAATCACATTCAGTACTTC.

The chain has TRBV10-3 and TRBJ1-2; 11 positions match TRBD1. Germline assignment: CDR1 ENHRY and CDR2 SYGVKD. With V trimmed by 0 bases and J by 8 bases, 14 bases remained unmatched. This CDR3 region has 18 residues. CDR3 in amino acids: CAISESISDRGRLEGYTF. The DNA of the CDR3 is TGTGCCATCAGTGAGTCGATTTCGGACAGGGGGCGCCTGGAGGGCTACACCTTC.

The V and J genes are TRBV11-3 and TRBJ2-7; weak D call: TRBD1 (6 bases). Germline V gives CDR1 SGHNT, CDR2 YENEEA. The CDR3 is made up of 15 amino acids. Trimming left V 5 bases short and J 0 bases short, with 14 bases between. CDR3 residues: CASSPGRGLSYEQYF. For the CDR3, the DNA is TGTGCCAGCAGCCCGGGCAGGGGCCTCTCCTACGAGCAGTACTTC.

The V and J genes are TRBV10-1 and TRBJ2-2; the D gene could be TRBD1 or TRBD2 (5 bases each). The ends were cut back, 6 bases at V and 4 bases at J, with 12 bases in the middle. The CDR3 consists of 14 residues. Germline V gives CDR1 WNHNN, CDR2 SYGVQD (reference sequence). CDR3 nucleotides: TGCGCCAGCAGCGGGACGGCGGGCACCGGGGAGCTGTTTTTT. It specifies CASSGTAGTGELFF.

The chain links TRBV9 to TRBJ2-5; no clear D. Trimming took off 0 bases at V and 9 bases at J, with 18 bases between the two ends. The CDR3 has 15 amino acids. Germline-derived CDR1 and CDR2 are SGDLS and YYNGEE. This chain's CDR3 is CASSVDKGSWAPQYF. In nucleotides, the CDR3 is TGTGCCAGCAGCGTAGACAAGGGTTCTTGGGCGCCCCAGTACTTC.

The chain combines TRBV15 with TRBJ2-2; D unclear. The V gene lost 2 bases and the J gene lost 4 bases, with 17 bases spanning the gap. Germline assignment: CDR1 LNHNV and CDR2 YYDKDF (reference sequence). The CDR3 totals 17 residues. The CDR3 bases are TGTGCCACCAGCAGAAGGGCCTCTGATTCGATCACCGGGGAGCTGTTTTTT. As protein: CATSRRASDSITGELFF.